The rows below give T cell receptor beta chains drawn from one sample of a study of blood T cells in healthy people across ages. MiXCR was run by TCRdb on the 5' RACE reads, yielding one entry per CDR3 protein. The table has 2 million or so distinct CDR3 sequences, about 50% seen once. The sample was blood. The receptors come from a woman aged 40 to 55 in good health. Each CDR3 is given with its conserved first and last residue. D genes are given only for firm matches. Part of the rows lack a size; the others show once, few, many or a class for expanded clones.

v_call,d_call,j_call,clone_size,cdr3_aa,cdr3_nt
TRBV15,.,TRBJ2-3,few,CATSREGGDTQYF,TGTGCCACCAGCAGAGAGGGGGGAGATACGCAGTATTTT
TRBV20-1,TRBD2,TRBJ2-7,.,CSARSITSGYNEQYF,TGCAGTGCTAGAAGTATAACTAGCGGGTACAATGAGCAGTACTTC
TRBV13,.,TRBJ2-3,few,CATHSGSTDTQYF,TGTGCCACCCATAGCGGTAGCACAGATACGCAGTATTTT
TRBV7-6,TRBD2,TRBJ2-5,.,CASSRYGTTQETQYF,TGTGCCAGCAGCAGATACGGGACTACACAAGAGACCCAGTACTTC
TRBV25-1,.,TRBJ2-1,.,CASSGETITRGSYNEQFF,TGTGCCAGCAGTGGGGAAACCATAACAAGGGGCTCCTACAATGAGCAGTTCTTC
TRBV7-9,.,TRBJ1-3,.,CASSSLAAGNTIYF,TGTGCCAGCAGCTCCCTCGCGGCTGGAAACACCATATATTTT
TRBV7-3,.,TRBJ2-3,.,CASSLTRGLMDTQYF,TGTGCCAGCAGCTTAACCCGGGGCCTCATGGATACGCAGTATTTT
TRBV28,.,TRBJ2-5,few,CASGTNQETQYF,TGTGCCAGCGGGACAAACCAAGAGACCCAGTACTTC
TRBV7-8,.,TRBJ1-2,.,CASSLTTRVGNYGYTF,TGTGCCAGCAGCTTAACCACCAGGGTCGGGAACTATGGCTACACCTTC
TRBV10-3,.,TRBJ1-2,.,CAISDTWTSDGYTF,TGTGCCATCAGCGATACATGGACCTCAGATGGCTACACCTTC
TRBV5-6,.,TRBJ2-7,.,CASSFSRGATSSYEQYF,TGTGCCAGCAGCTTTTCCAGGGGGGCAACCAGCTCCTACGAGCAGTACTTC
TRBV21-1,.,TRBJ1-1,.,CASSKRYRGRGEAFF,TGTGCCAGCAGCAAACGGTACAGGGGGCGCGGTGAAGCTTTCTTT
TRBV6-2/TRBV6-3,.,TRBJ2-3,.,CASSYNNRDTQYF,TGTGCCAGCAGTTACAACAACAGGGATACGCAGTATTTT
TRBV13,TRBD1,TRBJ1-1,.,CASSPRQGGEAFF,TGTGCCAGCAGCCCTCGGCAGGGGGGTGAAGCTTTCTTT
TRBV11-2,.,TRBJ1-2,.,CASSFPRFYGYTF,TGTGCCAGCAGCTTTCCCAGGTTCTATGGCTATACCTTC
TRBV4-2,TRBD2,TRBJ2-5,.,CASSQGSSGGAWTQYF,TGTGCCAGCAGCCAAGGATCTAGCGGGGGTGCTTGGACCCAGTACTTC
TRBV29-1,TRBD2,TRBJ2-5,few,CSVFSASGGVGETQYF,TGCAGCGTTTTTTCGGCTAGCGGGGGAGTAGGGGAGACCCAGTACTTC
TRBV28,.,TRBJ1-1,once,CASSFRAFWTVIGANTEAFF,TGTGCCAGCAGTTTCCGAGCCTTTTGGACAGTTATCGGGGCGAACACTGAAGCTTTCTTT
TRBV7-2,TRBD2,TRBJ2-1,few,CASSYSGGSNNEQFF,TGTGCCAGCAGCTATAGCGGGGGGTCGAACAATGAGCAGTTCTTC
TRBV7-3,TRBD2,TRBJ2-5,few,CASSLEGLRGETQYF,TGTGCCAGCAGCTTAGAGGGACTAAGAGGAGAGACCCAGTACTTC
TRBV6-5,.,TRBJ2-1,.,CASSYRDGSYNEQFF,TGTGCCAGCAGTTACCGGGACGGCTCCTACAATGAGCAGTTCTTC
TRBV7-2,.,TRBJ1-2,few,CASSFRQTAPYGYTF,TGTGCCAGCAGCTTCCGACAGACCGCTCCCTATGGCTACACCTTC
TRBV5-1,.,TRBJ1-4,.,CASSLDRGCGKLFF,TGCGCCAGCAGCTTGGATCGGGGGTGTGGGAAACTGTTTTTT
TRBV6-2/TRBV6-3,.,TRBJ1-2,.,CASSYGGGVGGYTF,TGTGCCAGCAGTTACGGGGGGGGAGTTGGCGGCTACACCTTC
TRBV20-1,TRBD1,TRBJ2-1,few,CSAQLLGQGTNEQFF,TGCAGTGCCCAACTCCTCGGACAGGGTACAAATGAGCAGTTCTTC
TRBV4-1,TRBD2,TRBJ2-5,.,CASSQEEGLAGETQYF,TGCGCCAGCAGCCAAGAGGAGGGACTAGCGGGAGAGACCCAGTACTTC
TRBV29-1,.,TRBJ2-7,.,CSTRRDRSSYEQYF,TGCAGCACAAGGAGGGACAGAAGCTCCTACGAGCAGTACTTC
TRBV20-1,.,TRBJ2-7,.,CSATDWRGSYEQYF,TGCAGTGCAACCGACTGGAGGGGCTCCTACGAGCAGTACTTC
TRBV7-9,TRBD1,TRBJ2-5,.,CASSLNRQGQETQYF,TGTGCCAGCAGCTTAAATCGACAGGGCCAAGAGACCCAGTACTTC
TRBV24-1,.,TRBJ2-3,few,CATSDRTIAADTQYF,TGTGCCACCAGTGATCGGACTATCGCGGCAGATACGCAGTATTTT
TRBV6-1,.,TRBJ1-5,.,CASSVKGQHYSNQPQHF,TGTGCCAGCAGTGTTAAAGGACAGCATTATAGCAATCAGCCCCAGCATTTT
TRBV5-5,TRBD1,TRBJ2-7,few,CASSLTGTEPYEQYF,TGTGCCAGCAGCTTAACCGGGACAGAGCCCTACGAGCAGTACTTC
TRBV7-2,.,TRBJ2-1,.,CASSLERGGGETQFF,TGTGCCAGCAGCTTAGAGAGGGGGGGGGGAGAGACCCAGTTCTTC